Included here is one TCR beta chain sequence, with context. The data were obtained in a study of blood T cell repertoires in COVID-19. Looking at the study overall: The samples span acute and convalescent COVID-19 from the United States, Italy and Spain. Nucleic acid was either cDNA or gDNA, and it came from T cells, B-cell-depleted T cells, or PBMCs.

Original analysis: Estimates of nucleated cell counts were drawn from the amplification of reference gene primers. TCRdb keeps only in-frame clones here, not all; method: immunoSEQ multiplex PCR. From that table come the V and J calls and clone size; the DNA was used to work out D and trimming. Altogether some 150,000 clones are present, 80% being singletons, with the ten largest covering roughly 0.52%. Germline CDR1 and CDR2: SGHVS and FNYEAQ. The V segment lost 5 bases and the J segment 5 bases; nucleotides outside the gene matches: 16. The CDR3 covers 17 residues. Sequenced: peripheral blood. This receptor was taken from a man aged 60 to 75 with acute or convalescent COVID-19. The chain couples TRBV7-6 to TRBJ1-1; 8 nucleotides agree with TRBD1. The CDR3 nucleotides are TGTGCCAGCAGCGCCGGCACAGGGGGTATAAGTGGAACTGAAGCTTTCTTT. Encoded protein: CASSAGTGGISGTEAFF.